The 30 T cell receptor beta chains reported below all come from one sample, sequenced in a study of human T cells and chemical hapten exposure. TCRdb called the RACE reads again in MiXCR, with one record for every CDR3 protein. The repertoire includes some 83,000 distinct CDR3 sequences, 9.5% to 12% of them detected once, and around 4% sits in the top ten. Time point specified: patch test 1, 2 weeks after DPC sensitization. Treatment meaning: therapeutic diphenylcyclopropenone sensitization with weekly scalp DPC. Sample: whole blood, taken in connection with sensitization to the hapten diphenylcyclopropenone (DPC). The receptors originated from a woman between 45 and 60 years old with alopecia areata. Some clones in this sample may be carry-over from other donors' samples.

This clonotype was seen only a few times. V gene TRBV4-3 combines with J gene TRBJ2-5; TRBD2 matches at 8 bases. Germline V CDR1 and CDR2: LGHNA, YSLEER. J was trimmed by 5 bases and V by 0 bases; bases with no gene match: 8. This CDR3 comprises 16 residues. CDR3 nucleotides: TGCGCCAGCAGCCAAGAAGCCGGGGGGGCCGGGGAGACCCAGTACTTC. Its translation is CASSQEAGGAGETQYF.

This clonotype has ten or more counts. V gene TRBV19 combines with J gene TRBJ2-2, with D hard to call. The V gene's germline CDR1 is LNHDA and CDR2 SQIVND (reference sequence). The CDR3 loop spans 15 amino acids. Trimming took off 3 bases at V and 2 bases at J, with 10 bases between the two ends. The CDR3 protein is CASSIDYLNTGELFF. The CDR3 region has the DNA TGTGCCAGTAGTATTGATTACCTTAACACCGGGGAGCTGTTTTTT. The variable domain in full, with the rest retrieved from reference TRBV19 and TRBJ2-2, is DGGITQSPKYLFRKEGQNVTLSCEQNLNHDAMYWYRQDPGQGLRLIYYSQIVNDFQKGDIAEGYSVSREKKESFPLTVTSAQKNPTAFYLCASSIDYLNTGELFFGEGSRLTVL.

The DNA of the CDR3 is TGTGCCAGCAGCCGGACGCCGCGGGGAGGGACAGATACGCAGTATTTT. The encoded protein is CASSRTPRGGTDTQYF. The J gene is TRBJ2-3, the V gene TRBV6-5; 7 bases match TRBD2. This CDR3 spans 16 amino acids. V dropped 6 bases and J dropped 3; count of bases not matched to a gene: 12. Germline CDR1 is MNHEY and CDR2 is SVGAGI.

Ten or more counts support this clonotype. The chain joins TRBV2 to TRBJ2-1; maybe TRBD2 (7 bases). With 7 bases removed from V and 9 bases from J, the gap between germline ends came to 19 bases. In germline, CDR1 is SNHLY, CDR2 FYNNEI. The CDR3 is 14 amino acids. The CDR3 loop reads CASNIRAGEGEQFF. CDR3 nucleotides: TGTGCCAGCAATATTAGGGCAGGGGAGGGTGAGCAGTTCTTC.

This clonotype came up a few times. The V and J genes are TRBV20-1 and TRBJ2-7; D may match TRBD1 or TRBD2 (5 bases each). Between the trimmed V and J ends, which lost 6 bases and 0 bases, there was a span of 9 bases. There are 12 residues in the CDR3. Looked up from germline, CDR1 is DFQATT and CDR2 is SNEGSKA (reference sequence). CDR3 sequence (DNA): TGCAGTGCCTGGGACCACTCCTACGAGCAGTACTTC. Translated, it gives CSAWDHSYEQYF.

There are many counts of this clonotype. This rearrangement joins TRBV20-1 to TRBJ2-2; D is possibly TRBD1 or TRBD2 (6 bases each). CDR1 DFQATT and CDR2 SNEGSKA come from the germline V gene (reference sequence). V was trimmed by 0 bases and J by 6 bases, leaving 14 bases between them. The CDR3 extends over 15 amino acids. The CDR3 DNA is TGCAGTGCTAGAGATACCGGGGGCCGCGCCGGGGAGCTGTTTTTT. It codes for CSARDTGGRAGELFF.

The chain links TRBV15 to TRBJ1-5, with D tentatively TRBD1 (6 bases). This CDR3 is built from 15 residues. Germline V gene lookup returns CDR1 LNHNV and CDR2 YYDKDF (reference sequence). The V end was cut by 1 base, the J end by 6 bases, with 13 bases between. As DNA, the CDR3 is TGTGCCACCAGCAGAGCAAATGCAGGGGTTCAGCCCCAGCATTTT. Residues: CATSRANAGVQPQHF.

The chain employs TRBV12-3 or TRBV12-4 and TRBJ1-3, with no clear D. The CDR3 runs 14 residues. Trimming stripped 5 bases from V and 7 bases from J, with 15 bases between. CDR3 amino acids: CASSSRGGQNTIYF. CDR3 sequence (DNA): TGTGCCAGCAGTAGCCGGGGAGGTCAGAACACCATATATTTT.

This clonotype was picked up many times. The gene calls are TRBV10-3 and TRBJ2-4; perhaps TRBD2 as D (6 bases). Germline V gene lookup returns CDR1 ENHRY and CDR2 SYGVKD. The V end lost 6 bases, the J end lost 7 bases, and 22 bases lay between the germline ends. CDR3 length: 16 amino acids. The CDR3 DNA is TGTGCCATCAGGCCTACTGGGGGAGGCCCTGGGAACATTCAGTACTTC. Its translation: CAIRPTGGGPGNIQYF.

This chain joins TRBV20-1 and TRBJ2-2; D is uncertain. The CDR3 has 13 residues. The germline V and J ends were trimmed by 1 base and 0 bases, with 3 bases remaining between them. The germline V gene has CDR1 DFQATT and CDR2 SNEGSKA (reference sequence). CDR3 protein: CSARGANTGELFF. In nucleotides, the CDR3 is TGCAGTGCTAGAGGGGCGAACACCGGGGAGCTGTTTTTT.

This rearrangement joins TRBV6-5 to TRBJ2-1, with D unclear. The V gene lost 3 bases and the J gene lost 5 bases, with 5 bases spanning the gap. Per germline, CDR1 MNHEY and CDR2 SVGAGI. The CDR3 extends over 12 amino acids. The CDR3 region is CASSYQNNEQFF. The CDR3 DNA sequence: TGTGCCAGCAGTTATCAGAACAATGAGCAGTTCTTC.

This clonotype showed up just a few times. The chain has TRBV18 and TRBJ1-5; no reliable D call. CDR1 and CDR2 (germline): KGHSH, LQKENI. Deletions cut 0 bases from V and 1 base from J, with 1 base between. The CDR3 is 13 residues long. The CDR3 sequence: CASSPPSNQPQHF. The CDR3 region has the DNA TGTGCCAGCTCACCACCAAGCAATCAGCCCCAGCATTTT.

The chain links TRBV20-1 to TRBJ1-1; tentative D call: TRBD1 (6 bases). Between the trimmed V and J ends, which lost 6 bases and 8 bases, there was a span of 34 bases. CDR1 is DFQATT, CDR2 SNEGSKA, per germline (reference sequence). The CDR3 sequence is 18 residues long. CDR3 in amino acids: CSASRGLRGATRADEAFF. CDR3 DNA sequence: TGCAGTGCCTCCCGGGGGTTGCGGGGGGCGACCCGTGCCGACGAAGCTTTCTTT.

This clonotype was picked up many times. The chain is built from TRBV6-5 and TRBJ2-7; D is unresolved. The CDR3 totals 13 residues. Deletions cut 6 bases from V and 2 bases from J, with 11 bases between. The germline V gene has CDR1 MNHEY and CDR2 SVGAGI. This CDR3 is CASRPSGPYEQYF. The CDR3 DNA reads as TGTGCCAGCAGACCCTCGGGCCCCTACGAGCAGTACTTC.

The chain joins TRBV20-1 to TRBJ1-1, with D maybe TRBD1 (5 bases). The CDR3 consists of 13 residues. The V gene's germline CDR1 is DFQATT and CDR2 SNEGSKA (reference sequence). Between the trimmed V and J ends, which lost 2 bases and 5 bases, there was a span of 12 bases. This CDR3 reads CSARSGRGTEAFF. CDR3 DNA sequence: TGCAGTGCTAGAAGCGGGCGGGGGACTGAAGCTTTCTTT.

The table lists this clonotype with a few counts. The chain couples TRBV7-8 to TRBJ1-4; weak D call: TRBD1 (5 bases). Germline V lookup: CDR1 SGHVS, CDR2 FQNEAQ. The CDR3 has 15 residues. V was pared by 5 bases and J by 1 base, with 11 bases between. The chain's CDR3 is CASSRDPGTNEKLFF. CDR3 DNA sequence: TGTGCCAGCAGCAGGGACCCGGGAACTAATGAAAAACTGTTTTTT.

This clonotype came up many times. The V and J genes are TRBV6-6 and TRBJ2-1; 8 positions match TRBD1. The germline V gene encodes CDR1 MNHNY and CDR2 SVGAGI (reference sequence). CDR3 length: 15 amino acids. Trimming at V came to 6 bases and at J to 8 bases, leaving 12 bases not matched to a gene. CDR3 protein: CASSPGQGSRDEQFF. In DNA form, the CDR3 reads TGTGCCAGCAGCCCCGGACAGGGCAGTCGGGATGAGCAGTTCTTC.

V gene TRBV30 combines with J gene TRBJ1-5; D unresolved. The CDR3 covers 15 residues. The V and J ends lost 0 bases and 2 bases respectively, with 11 bases between them. In germline, CDR1 is GTSNPN, CDR2 SVGIG (reference sequence). CDR3 loop: CAWSVRGSGNQPQHF. CDR3 DNA sequence: TGTGCCTGGAGTGTGAGAGGGTCGGGCAATCAGCCCCAGCATTTT.

This clonotype was seen a handful of times. The rearrangement joins TRBV7-3 to TRBJ1-1, with no clear D. Trimming removed 2 bases at V and 0 bases at J, with 4 bases between. The length of the CDR3 is 13 residues. From germline, CDR1 is SGHTA and CDR2 FQGTGA. The CDR3 loop reads CASSLQMNTEAFF. The DNA of the CDR3 is TGTGCCAGCAGCTTACAGATGAACACTGAAGCTTTCTTT.

This clonotype was counted ten times or more. The rearrangement links TRBV18 to TRBJ1-2; 8 bases line up with TRBD1. Germline CDR1 and CDR2: KGHSH and LQKENI. Losses at the gene ends were 5 bases for V and 5 bases for J; bases not matched to a gene: 13. The CDR3 totals 16 residues. CDR3 in DNA: TGTGCCAGCTCATCCGGACAGGGAGGAGTTGTATATGGCTACACCTTC. This codes for CASSSGQGGVVYGYTF.

The J gene is TRBJ1-1, the V gene TRBV15; TRBD1 is a possible D gene (6 bases). V shed 6 bases and J shed 1 base, with 15 bases lying between them. The CDR3 consists of 15 residues. The germline V gene encodes CDR1 LNHNV and CDR2 YYDKDF (reference sequence). In DNA, the CDR3 is TGTGCCACCAGTGGCGGGGGGGCCCAGAACACTGAAGCTTTCTTT. It encodes CATSGGGAQNTEAFF.

This clonotype has more than one count but fewer than ten. The rearrangement uses TRBV5-4 and TRBJ2-4; TRBD1 aligns across 7 bases. The CDR3 is 13 amino acids. CDR1 and CDR2 from the germline V gene are SGHNT and YYREEE (reference sequence). With V trimmed by 3 bases and J by 5 bases, 2 bases remained unmatched. The CDR3 DNA sequence: TGTGCCAGCAGCTCGGGACAGCAAAACATTCAGTACTTC. This codes for CASSSGQQNIQYF.

The chain couples TRBV30 to TRBJ1-2; D gene ambiguous. Germline lookup yields CDR1 GTSNPN and CDR2 SVGIG (reference sequence). The CDR3 contains 13 residues. V was shortened by 4 bases and J by 5 bases, with 14 bases between the two germline ends. The CDR3 loop reads CAWISSVAYGYTF. DNA of the CDR3: TGTGCCTGGATAAGTTCGGTCGCTTATGGCTACACCTTC.

This rearrangement joins TRBV7-2 to TRBJ1-2; perhaps TRBD1 as D (6 bases). The CDR3 consists of 14 residues. The V and J ends lost 3 bases and 4 bases respectively, with 12 bases between them. Germline V gene data show CDR1 as SGHTA and CDR2 as FQGNSA. The chain's CDR3 is CASSFQGIVYGYTF. Here the CDR3 DNA reads TGTGCCAGCAGCTTTCAGGGGATTGTCTATGGCTACACCTTC.

This chain's CDR3 is CASSRTRGADTQYF. In DNA, the CDR3 is TGTGCCAGCAGCCGGACTAGAGGAGCAGATACGCAGTATTTT. The chain recombines TRBV28 with TRBJ2-3, with 7 bases aligning to TRBD2. V lost 6 bases and J lost 4; bases outside the gene matches: 7. This CDR3 has 14 amino acids. Germline values: CDR1 MDHEN, CDR2 SYDVKM.

At least ten counts were recorded for this clonotype. The gene calls are TRBV29-1 and TRBJ1-2; D is ambiguous. The CDR3 runs 13 residues. Germline lookup yields CDR1 SQVTM and CDR2 ANQGSEA. The V end lost 0 bases, the J end lost 8 bases, and 13 bases lay between the germline ends. CDR3 region: CSVEDALLRGYTF. The CDR3 nucleotides read TGCAGCGTTGAAGATGCACTACTGAGGGGCTACACCTTC. The whole variable domain, remainder taken from reference TRBV29-1 and TRBJ1-2, is SAVISQKPSRDICQRGTSLTIQCQVDSQVTMMFWYRQQPGQSLTLIATANQGSEATYESGFVIDKFPISRPNLTFSTLTVSNMSPEDSSIYLCSVEDALLRGYTFGSGTRLTVV.

The rearrangement links TRBV7-3 to TRBJ2-1; D is uncertain. This CDR3 has 13 amino acids. Trimming removed 8 bases at V and 9 bases at J, with 17 bases between. Per the germline V gene, CDR1 is SGHTA and CDR2 is FQGTGA. CDR3 nucleotides: TGTGCCAGCCGCCCCCCGCAAGCGCCTGAGCAGTTCTTC. Protein: CASRPPQAPEQFF.

The chain uses TRBV5-6 and TRBJ1-1, with 11 bases aligning to TRBD1. The V gene end was trimmed by 3 bases and the J gene end by 4 bases; junction bases not matched to a gene: 8. Germline loops: CDR1 SGHDT, CDR2 YYEEEE. The CDR3 sequence is 16 residues long. CDR3 bases: TGTGCCAGCAGCTCCCCGGGACAGGGGGTAATCACTGAAGCTTTCTTT. It is translated as CASSSPGQGVITEAFF.

This clonotype was counted between two and nine times. The rearrangement joins TRBV11-3 to TRBJ2-3; no definite D call. Germline V gives CDR1 SGHNT, CDR2 YENEEA. This CDR3 has 14 amino acids. Trimming took 5 bases from V and 0 from J, leaving 9 bases between them. Here the CDR3 DNA reads TGTGCCAGCAGCCCAGTCGCTAGCACAGATACGCAGTATTTT. It yields the protein CASSPVASTDTQYF.

In this sample, this clonotype turned up a few times. V is TRBV9 and J is TRBJ2-1; D gene unclear. Trimming shortened V by 0 bases and J by 9 bases, and 10 bases separated the two germline ends. Germline assignment: CDR1 SGDLS and CDR2 YYNGEE. The CDR3 totals 13 residues. Here the CDR3 reads CASSVASTTEQFF. In DNA form, the CDR3 reads TGTGCCAGCAGCGTAGCCTCTACAACTGAGCAGTTCTTC.